Each of the 9 T cell receptor beta chains below was sequenced from the same sample in a study of spatial heterogeneity in lung cancer. TCRdb re-called the 5' RACE reads through MiXCR, storing one row per CDR3 protein. Altogether approximately 49,000 distinct CDR3 sequences are present, around 5.2% being singletons, with the ten largest covering 8.5% to 14%. Noted time point: sample taken at primary tumor resection. The authors sequenced whole RNA from tumor, nontumor lung or frozen PBMC without sorting. Sequenced material: PBMCs, taken at surgery. All receptors come from a male donor with early-stage non-small cell lung cancer.

This clonotype appeared many times. The genes are TRBV5-1 and TRBJ2-2; 7 bases map to TRBD2. Per germline, CDR1 SGHRS and CDR2 YFSETQ. This CDR3 spans 16 amino acids. The J segment lost 3 bases and the V segment lost 5 bases, leaving 10 bases of the junction unmatched. CDR3 coding DNA: TGCGCCAGCAGTCTTGCGGGAGCCACTCACACCGGGGAGCTGTTTTTT. Residues: CASSLAGATHTGELFF.

This clonotype occurred a few times. The chain uses TRBV5-1 and TRBJ2-1; unclear D gene. CDR1 is SGHRS, CDR2 YFSETQ, per germline. There are 13 residues in the CDR3. Trimming cost V 0 bases and J 4 bases, with 5 bases left between them. In DNA form, the CDR3 reads TGCGCCAGCAGCTTGGACCCTTACAATGAGCAGTTCTTC. Translating it yields CASSLDPYNEQFF.

This clonotype was picked up a small number of times. The V gene is TRBV6-5, the J gene TRBJ2-2, with 7 positions matching TRBD1. Germline-derived CDR1 and CDR2 are MNHEY and SVGAGI. V lost 8 bases to trimming and J lost 6 bases; unmatched junction nucleotides: 3. This CDR3 region has 12 residues. The CDR3 nucleotides read TGTGCCAGCTGCCAGGGGGCCGGGGAGCTGTTTTTT. This translates into CASCQGAGELFF.

This clonotype was recorded many times. The V and J genes are TRBV7-9 and TRBJ2-5; possible D gene TRBD2, 6 bases. This CDR3 comprises 19 residues. From germline, CDR1 is SEHNR and CDR2 FQNEAQ (reference sequence). Trimming cost V 5 bases and J 2 bases, with 27 bases left between them. In DNA form, the CDR3 reads TGTGCCAGCAGCCCTGGCCCGGGGGAGCGGCGGGGCCGGCAAGAGACCCAGTACTTC. Its protein is CASSPGPGERRGRQETQYF.

This clonotype appeared many times. The chain joins TRBV27 to TRBJ1-5, with no clear D. The V and J ends lost 5 bases and 5 bases respectively, with 13 bases between them. Germline loops: CDR1 MNHEY, CDR2 SMNVEV (reference sequence). The CDR3 loop spans 14 amino acids. The CDR3 DNA reads as TGTGCCAGCAGTGCTCTCCCTACGGATCAGCCCCAGCATTTT. Its protein product is CASSALPTDQPQHF.

In this sample, this clonotype turned up many times. The gene calls are TRBV4-2 and TRBJ2-5; a weak D match, TRBD1 (7 bases). Germline CDR1 reads LGHNA; CDR2 reads YNFKEQ. The V gene lost 2 bases and the J gene lost 0 bases, with 16 bases spanning the gap. The CDR3 contains 17 residues. CDR3 sequence (DNA): TGTGCCAGCAGCCAATACCAGGGGGGAGAGTACCAAGAGACCCAGTACTTC. Amino acid sequence: CASSQYQGGEYQETQYF.

This clonotype was counted ten times or more. V and J are TRBV19 and TRBJ1-5; D ambiguous. CDR1 and CDR2 from the germline V gene are LNHDA and SQIVND (reference sequence). Trimming took 4 bases from V and 4 from J, leaving 11 bases between them. CDR3 length: 14 residues. For the CDR3, the DNA is TGTGCCAGTAGTAAGTTAACAGTAAATCAGCCCCAGCATTTT. Translation gives CASSKLTVNQPQHF.

This clonotype was observed many times. The chain combines TRBV20-1 with TRBJ2-3, with TRBD2 matching over 10 bases. The CDR3 extends over 16 amino acids. V lost 2 bases and J lost 2; bases outside the gene matches: 7. Looked up from germline, CDR1 is DFQATT and CDR2 is SNEGSKA (reference sequence). The CDR3 sequence is CSARRLAGKVTDTQYF. In nucleotides, the CDR3 is TGCAGTGCTAGACGACTAGCGGGCAAAGTCACAGATACGCAGTATTTT.

Notes on this clonotype: A much larger clone differs by one base, so this may be a read error. V usage is TRBV6-2 or TRBV6-3 and J usage is TRBJ2-2; D not certain. The germline gives CDR1 MNHEY, CDR2 SVGEGT. The CDR3 is 15 amino acids. The CDR3 DNA is TGTGTCAGCAGTTACGTGCCGGGGAACACCGGGGAGCTGTTTTTT. Translated: CVSSYVPGNTGELFF.